This T cell receptor beta chain was found in a study of beta chain features in type 1 diabetes. Every isolated RNA sample was fully reverse transcribed, so sequencing captured expressed TCRB transcripts. An average of about 3.4 million reads was obtained for naive, central memory and regulatory T cell samples. Clones were read by immunoSEQ multiplex PCR, and TCRdb kept only the in-frame ones, dropping some. The top ten clones hold under 0.1% of a sample with 150,000 to 200,000 clones, over 55% of them seen once. Study-level findings and limits: Shorter TCRB CDR3s, moderately but significantly so, marked every one of the four CD4+ subsets in Type 1 diabetes patients. HLA effects on TCRB rearrangement stayed unresolved here.

This clone was picked up one time. Its specificity is not known. Trimming cost V 5 bases and J 2 bases, with 10 bases left between them. Looked up from germline, CDR1 is GTSNPN and CDR2 is SVGIG (reference sequence). There are 13 residues in the CDR3. In all sorted populations, purity surpassed 95%. This sequence was found in a man aged 25 to 40 with type 1 diabetes. The sample was naive CD4+ T cells from blood. The rearrangement links TRBV30 to TRBJ1-5; no definite D call. CDR3 region: CAWARTGNQPQHF. For the CDR3, the DNA is TGTGCCTGGGCTCGGACGGGCAATCAGCCCCAGCATTTT.